These 30 T cell receptor beta chains share one sample of origin, sequenced in a study of shared clonotypes between healthy human individuals. Profiled with immunoSEQ multiplex PCR; TCRdb holds only in-frame clones, not every one. The repertoire consists of approximately 1.1 million clones, with roughly 74% occurring once and the leading ten covering 0.5% to 0.6%. Sequencing was carried out using memory CD4+ T cells from PBMCs. This sample's subset: CD45RA-negative fraction. These receptors were obtained from a man between 18 and 29 years old in good health. Some clones in this sample may be carry-over from other donors' samples.

The chain is built from TRBV27 and TRBJ1-2; 9 bases line up with TRBD1. Germline lookup yields CDR1 MNHEY and CDR2 SMNVEV (reference sequence). The CDR3 contains 16 residues. V was pared by 8 bases and J by 4 bases, with 14 bases of the junction left unmatched. The chain's CDR3 is CASGAAAGQGSYGYTF. The DNA of the CDR3 is TGTGCCAGCGGTGCCGCCGCGGGACAGGGATCCTATGGCTACACCTTC.

The chain recombines TRBV7-2 with TRBJ1-4; no clear D gene. Germline V lookup: CDR1 SGHTA, CDR2 FQGNSA. Trimming cost V 1 base and J 5 bases, with 5 bases left between them. The CDR3 sequence is 13 residues long. In DNA, the CDR3 is TGTGCCAGCAGCTTAGGTACGAATGAAAAACTGTTTTTT. It yields the protein CASSLGTNEKLFF.

This chain's CDR3 is CAWSTGRVSGANVLTF. CDR3 DNA sequence: TGTGCCTGGAGTACAGGGAGGGTCTCTGGGGCCAACGTCCTGACTTTC. The chain links TRBV30 to TRBJ2-6; tentative D call: TRBD2 (7 bases). This CDR3 region has 16 residues. V shed 2 bases and J shed 0 bases, with 11 bases lying between them. The germline CDR1 and CDR2 sequences are GTSNPN and SVGIG (reference sequence). Filled out from reference TRBV30 and TRBJ2-6, the complete variable domain reads SQTIHQWPATLVQPVGSPLSLECTVEGTSNPNLYWYRQAAGRGLQLLFYSVGIGQISSEVPQNLSASRPQDRQFILSSKKLLLSDSGFYLCAWSTGRVSGANVLTFGAGSRLTVL.

The rearrangement links TRBV11-3 to TRBJ2-5; the match to TRBD2 covers 12 bases. This CDR3 region has 15 residues. The V and J ends lost 5 bases and 1 base, in that order; junction bases with no gene match: 2. Per germline, CDR1 SGHNT and CDR2 YENEEA. The CDR3 here is CASSEGLAGQETQYF. The CDR3 nucleotides are TGTGCCAGCAGCGAGGGACTAGCGGGCCAAGAGACCCAGTACTTC.

The genes are TRBV2 and TRBJ2-3, with 7 positions matching TRBD1. Germline V lookup: CDR1 SNHLY, CDR2 FYNNEI. CDR3 size: 14 residues. J gave up 2 bases and V 7 bases, and 6 bases lay outside the gene matches. DNA of the CDR3: TGTGCCAGCACTCCTCAGGGGGTCACAGATACGCAGTATTTT. Translated, it gives CASTPQGVTDTQYF.

This chain connects TRBV15 to TRBJ1-2; 10 positions match TRBD1. CDR1 is LNHNV and CDR2 is YYDKDF in the germline V gene (reference sequence). The CDR3 consists of 14 residues. The V and J ends lost 7 bases and 1 base, in that order; junction bases with no gene match: 3. CDR3 bases: TGTGCCACCAAGCGGGACAGGGGTAACTATGGCTACACCTTC. This encodes CATKRDRGNYGYTF.

The sample holds a few counts of this clone. The chain uses TRBV5-1 and TRBJ1-2; 9 bases fit TRBD1. The CDR3 is 16 amino acids. V shed 0 bases and J 2 bases; nucleotides not matched to a gene: 5. Germline V gene sequence: CDR1 SGHRS, CDR2 YFSETQ. The CDR3: CASSLATGTGNYGYTF. In DNA form, the CDR3 reads TGCGCCAGCAGCTTGGCGACCGGGACAGGGAACTATGGCTACACCTTC.

This clone was recorded once. The genes are TRBV11-3 and TRBJ2-4; 11 positions agree with TRBD2. This CDR3 is 16 amino acids long. V shed 5 bases, J shed 0 bases, and the junction held 3 bases outside the gene matches. Germline values: CDR1 SGHNT, CDR2 YENEEA. For the CDR3, the DNA is TGTGCCAGCAGCCAAACTAGCGGGGGAGCCAAAAACATTCAGTACTTC. Amino acids: CASSQTSGGAKNIQYF.

Worth noting for this clone: This sample also contains other DNA sequences that code for the same CDR3. Here the CDR3 reads CASSQDINTGELFF. The CDR3 nucleotides read TGCGCCAGCAGCCAAGATATTAACACCGGGGAGCTGTTTTTT. The chain couples TRBV4-3 to TRBJ2-2; no definite D call. Germline CDR1 reads LGHNA; CDR2 reads YSLEER. The CDR3 has 14 residues. Trimming shortened V by 0 bases and J by 2 bases, and 4 bases separated the two germline ends.

The chain is built from TRBV7-6 and TRBJ1-1, with D tentatively TRBD1 (5 bases). Germline CDR1 and CDR2: SGHVS and FNYEAQ. The CDR3 covers 12 residues. V was trimmed by 5 bases and J by 3 bases, leaving 7 bases between them. CDR3 sequence reads: CASSPRDTEAFF. The CDR3 region has the DNA TGTGCCAGCAGCCCCAGGGACACTGAAGCTTTCTTT.

This clone was seen only a few times. J is TRBJ1-2 and V is TRBV19, with a tentative D call TRBD1 (6 bases). Trimming took off 8 bases at V and 4 bases at J, with 11 bases between the two ends. Germline CDR1 is LNHDA and CDR2 is SQIVND (reference sequence). The CDR3 runs 12 residues. The CDR3: CASGRGGYGYTF. CDR3 DNA: TGTGCCAGTGGAAGAGGGGGCTATGGCTACACCTTC.

The chain has TRBV9 and TRBJ2-1; a possible D gene is TRBD2 (5 bases). V lost 6 bases, J lost 0 bases, and 13 bases lay in between. CDR1 and CDR2 from the germline V gene are SGDLS and YYNGEE. This CDR3 spans 15 amino acids. CDR3 protein: CASTTREGSYNEQFF. CDR3 sequence (DNA): TGTGCCAGCACAACAAGAGAGGGCTCCTACAATGAGCAGTTCTTC.

Remarks on this clone: A far larger clone is just one base off, so this is likely a read error. The chain couples TRBV2 to TRBJ2-7; TRBD1 matches at 7 bases. CDR1 is SNHLY and CDR2 is FYNNEI in the germline V gene. V lost 6 bases and J lost 0; bases outside the gene matches: 5. CDR3 length: 14 amino acids. CDR3 nucleotide sequence: TGTGCCAGCAGCTCGACAGGGAGCTCCTACGAGCAGTACTTC. It yields the protein CASSSTGSSYEQYF.

V is TRBV4-1 and J is TRBJ2-1; TRBD1 aligns across 9 bases. The CDR3 covers 12 residues. The germline CDR1 and CDR2 sequences are MGHRA and YSYEKL. V shed 3 bases and J 15 bases; nucleotides not matched to a gene: 6. The CDR3 spells CASSHPGQGPFF. The CDR3 coding sequence is TGCGCCAGCAGCCATCCGGGACAGGGTCCGTTCTTC.

The chain recombines TRBV27 with TRBJ2-7; the D gene is possibly TRBD2 (7 bases). V shed 4 bases and J shed 2 bases, with 15 bases lying between them. Germline values: CDR1 MNHEY, CDR2 SMNVEV (reference sequence). The CDR3 is made up of 15 amino acids. In DNA form, the CDR3 reads TGTGCCAGCAGTTGGGGGGAGGGGGGAGCCTACGAGCAGTACTTC. Translation: CASSWGEGGAYEQYF.

The chain uses TRBV28 and TRBJ2-5; D gene unclear. CDR1 MDHEN and CDR2 SYDVKM come from the germline V gene. V was pared by 1 base and J by 5 bases, with 11 bases between. This CDR3 has 14 amino acids. The CDR3 bases are TGTGCCAGCAGTTTATTGGGAAAACCGGAGACCCAGTACTTC. The encoded protein is CASSLLGKPETQYF.

This CDR3 reads CASSLAGTISGANVLTF. CDR3 nucleotides: TGCGCCAGCAGCTTGGCCGGGACTATCTCTGGGGCCAACGTCCTGACTTTC. V gene TRBV5-1 combines with J gene TRBJ2-6; TRBD2 matches at 7 bases. V lost 0 bases, J lost 0 bases, and 3 bases stayed unmatched. Germline V CDR1 and CDR2: SGHRS, YFSETQ. The CDR3 is 17 residues long.

The rearrangement links TRBV29-1 to TRBJ2-1, with 14 bases aligning to TRBD2. CDR3 length equals 16 residues. V gave up 0 bases and J gave up 9 bases; unmatched junction bases: 7. Germline V lookup: CDR1 SQVTM, CDR2 ANQGSEA. The CDR3 DNA follows: TGCAGCGTTGAAGAATTCGGGACTAGCGGGAGTATTGAGCAGTTCTTC. Protein product: CSVEEFGTSGSIEQFF.

This rearrangement joins TRBV9 to TRBJ2-1; 7 bases are a match to TRBD2. Germline trimming cut 4 bases from V and 1 base from J; bases unmatched to any gene: 11. This CDR3 spans 17 amino acids. Germline CDR1 reads SGDLS; CDR2 reads YYNGEE. The CDR3 loop reads CASSFALRDYSYNEQFF. The DNA for the CDR3 is TGTGCCAGCAGCTTCGCCCTCCGGGACTATTCCTACAATGAGCAGTTCTTC.

This clone was counted only a few times. The chain is built from TRBV2 and TRBJ2-7; 7 bases line up with TRBD1. CDR3 length: 16 residues. The V and J ends lost 6 bases and 4 bases, in that order; junction bases with no gene match: 15. Germline-derived CDR1 and CDR2 are SNHLY and FYNNEI. CDR3 in DNA: TGTGCCAGCAGCGGGGACAGATCCCGGATCCTATACGAGCAGTACTTC. It codes for CASSGDRSRILYEQYF. The whole variable domain, remainder taken from reference TRBV2 and TRBJ2-7, is EPEVTQTPSHQVTQMGQEVILRCVPISNHLYFYWYRQILGQKVEFLVSFYNNEISEKSEIFDDQFSVERPDGSNFTLKIRSTKLEDSAMYFCASSGDRSRILYEQYFGPGTRLTVT.

Concerning this clone itself: The junction departs from the called germline gene at one end, perhaps through a read error. The chain couples TRBV7-9 to TRBJ2-3; D could derive from TRBD1 or TRBD2 (5 bases each). Germline assignment: CDR1 SEHNR and CDR2 FQNEAQ (reference sequence). CDR3 length: 15 amino acids. CDR3 nucleotides: TGTGCCAGCAACTTATCCGGGGCAAGGAGGGATACGCAGTATTTT. It yields the protein CASNLSGARRDTQYF.

V usage is TRBV5-1 and J usage is TRBJ1-2, with TRBD1 matching 7 bases. The V and J ends lost 4 bases and 2 bases, in that order; junction bases with no gene match: 8. The CDR3 has 15 residues. Germline-derived CDR1 and CDR2 are SGHRS and YFSETQ. The CDR3 coding sequence is TGCGCCAGCAGCGGCGACAGGGCCGGGAACTATGGCTACACCTTC. The encoded protein is CASSGDRAGNYGYTF.

This clone showed up just once. The same CDR3 also results from other DNA sequences found in this sample. The chain is built from TRBV4-1 and TRBJ1-1; a weak D match, TRBD1 (5 bases). CDR1 is MGHRA, CDR2 YSYEKL, per germline. V lost 1 base to trimming and J lost 5 bases, with 8 bases between them. The CDR3 contains 13 residues. In DNA, the CDR3 is TGCGCCAGCAGCCAAGCTCGGGGGACTGAAGCTTTCTTT. This codes for CASSQARGTEAFF.

The chain recombines TRBV11-2 with TRBJ2-1; D is ambiguous. The length of the CDR3 is 12 residues. V was clipped by 5 bases and J by 12 bases, with 14 bases between them. The germline V gene encodes CDR1 SGHAT and CDR2 FQNNGV. The CDR3 sequence: CASSPGITGQFF. CDR3 nucleotides: TGTGCCAGCAGCCCTGGTATAACGGGGCAGTTCTTC.

The chain has TRBV5-4 and TRBJ2-3; unclear D gene. Germline CDR1 is SGHNT and CDR2 is YYREEE (reference sequence). The CDR3 loop spans 15 amino acids. Trimming pared 4 bases from V and 0 bases from J, leaving 12 bases between. CDR3 coding DNA: TGTGCCAGCAGCCTCCGGTCCTCTAGCACAGATACGCAGTATTTT. Translating it yields CASSLRSSSTDTQYF.

The chain uses TRBV5-1 and TRBJ1-1; D is unresolved. The V end lost 0 bases, the J end lost 0 bases, and 9 bases lay between the germline ends. Germline CDR1 SGHRS, CDR2 YFSETQ. The CDR3 has 15 amino acids. Here the CDR3 reads CASSLGQTVNTEAFF. CDR3 DNA: TGCGCCAGCAGCTTGGGGCAGACTGTGAACACTGAAGCTTTCTTT.

J is TRBJ2-3 and V is TRBV7-7, with TRBD2 matching over 7 bases. V dropped 5 bases and J dropped 0; count of bases not matched to a gene: 8. CDR3 length: 16 amino acids. CDR1 and CDR2 (germline): SSHAT, FNYEAQ (reference sequence). DNA for the CDR3: TGTGCCAGCAGCCCCTCTCTAGCGGAAAGCACAGATACGCAGTATTTT. Its translation: CASSPSLAESTDTQYF.

The chain carries TRBV27 and TRBJ2-1; D perhaps matches TRBD2 (5 bases). Trimming removed 8 bases at V and 7 bases at J, with 18 bases between. Per the germline V gene, CDR1 is MNHEY and CDR2 is SMNVEV (reference sequence). CDR3 length: 14 residues. This chain's CDR3 is CASRVSGLWNEQFF. CDR3 sequence (DNA): TGTGCCAGCCGCGTGAGCGGCCTTTGGAATGAGCAGTTCTTC.

The table lists this clone with a few counts. This rearrangement joins TRBV4-1 to TRBJ1-2; D is undetermined. The V and J ends lost 2 bases and 7 bases respectively, with 20 bases between them. There are 16 residues in the CDR3. Germline V gene lookup returns CDR1 MGHRA and CDR2 YSYEKL. CDR3 sequence reads: CASSQPSLGTLGGYTF. The CDR3 DNA reads as TGCGCCAGCAGCCAACCTTCGCTGGGAACCCTCGGTGGCTACACCTTC.

This clone was counted at least ten times. The chain is built from TRBV19 and TRBJ1-5; D is unresolved. Germline lookup yields CDR1 LNHDA and CDR2 SQIVND (reference sequence). The CDR3 extends over 14 amino acids. The V end lost 5 bases, the J end lost 3 bases, and 11 bases lay between the germline ends. The CDR3 DNA sequence: TGTGCCAGTAGTGACCCCGGTACCAATCAGCCCCAGCATTTT. This gives the protein CASSDPGTNQPQHF.